The 7 T cell receptor beta chains below were found in one sample sequenced in a study of control samples from healthy donors and cancer patients. Assay: immunoSEQ multiplex PCR; the TCRdb copy retains only in-frame clones and omits some. The sample has 95,000 to 150,000 clones, roughly nine tenths seen once. Source material: blood. The receptor set was obtained from a young man in good health.

The chain uses TRBV14 and TRBJ2-1; D remains ambiguous. CDR3 length equals 11 residues. Trimming left V 1 base short and J 8 bases short, with 3 bases between. Germline V CDR1 and CDR2: SGHDN, FVKESK. As DNA, the CDR3 is TGTGCCAGCAGCCAAGCGGATGAGCAGTTCTTC. Its translation is CASSQADEQFF.

CDR3 DNA sequence: TGTGCCAGCAGACGGACAGGGGGCGTCGGTGGCTACACCTTC. Translated, it gives CASRRTGGVGGYTF. This rearrangement joins TRBV13 to TRBJ1-2, with 11 bases lining up with TRBD1. This CDR3 is built from 14 residues. The ends lost 6 bases at V and 7 bases at J; junction bases unmatched: 7. The germline gives CDR1 PRHDT, CDR2 FYEKMQ (reference sequence).

The V gene is TRBV24-1, the J gene TRBJ2-7; D is unresolved. Trimming left V 2 bases short and J 7 bases short, with 8 bases between. This CDR3 contains 12 residues. CDR1 and CDR2 from the germline V gene are KGHDR and SFDVKD. For the CDR3, the DNA is TGTGCCACCAGTGATTCGACTGGGGAGCAGTACTTC. Translated, it gives CATSDSTGEQYF.

CDR3: CASSLSGAGLGEQYF. DNA for the CDR3: TGTGCCAGCAGTTTAAGTGGGGCAGGCCTGGGGGAGCAGTACTTC. The V and J genes are TRBV27 and TRBJ2-7; a weak D match, TRBD1 (5 bases). CDR3 length equals 15 residues. CDR1 and CDR2 (germline): MNHEY, SMNVEV (reference sequence). The V and J ends lost 2 bases and 7 bases respectively, with 18 bases between them.

The chain couples TRBV7-3 to TRBJ2-3; D not resolved. CDR1 and CDR2 (germline): SGHTA, FQGTGA. Trimming pared 11 bases from V and 1 base from J, leaving 16 bases between. CDR3 size: 14 residues. The CDR3 DNA reads TGTGCCTCAAGTGTGGCGGCTGGCACAGATACGCAGTATTTT. Translation: CASSVAAGTDTQYF.

The CDR3, as DNA: TGTGCCAGCAGCCCGGGAATGAACACTGAAGCTTTCTTT. It translates to CASSPGMNTEAFF. The chain uses TRBV7-3 and TRBJ1-1; D is ambiguous. V lost 5 bases to trimming and J lost 0 bases, with 7 bases between them. This CDR3 has 13 residues. Germline V CDR1 and CDR2: SGHTA, FQGTGA.

Only a few counts were recorded for this clone. Other nucleotide sequences in the sample specify the same CDR3. This sequence joins TRBV5-5 and TRBJ2-5; 10 bases match TRBD2. Trimming cost V 2 bases and J 2 bases; bases outside gene matches: 0. The CDR3 runs 14 residues. Germline lookup yields CDR1 SGHKS and CDR2 YYEKEE (reference sequence). Here the CDR3 DNA reads TGTGCCAGCAGCTTACTAGCGGGACAAGAGACCCAGTACTTC. It codes for CASSLLAGQETQYF.